Shown below are 13 T cell receptor beta chains from a single sample sequenced in a study of identical twins. TCRdb reanalysed the 5' RACE reads using MiXCR and keeps one entry per CDR3 protein. In the table there are about 790,000 distinct CDR3 sequences, 15% to 20% of which are singletons. These same records also appear under a second study, on T cells expressing NK-cell markers.

The sequencing input was PBMCs. These receptors were collected from a woman aged 18 to 35 in good health.

CDR3 DNA sequence: TGCAGTGGGGTCCTAGCGGATGCTAGATCGGGCTACGAGCAGTACTTC. Translated: CSGVLADARSGYEQYF. The gene calls are TRBV20-1 and TRBJ2-7, with 7 bases that match TRBD2. The germline gives CDR1 DFQATT, CDR2 SNEGSKA (reference sequence). The CDR3 totals 16 residues. V gave up 7 bases and J gave up 3 bases; unmatched junction bases: 18.

This clonotype was seen only a few times. The chain recombines TRBV3-1 with TRBJ2-1; D not certain. This CDR3 contains 16 residues. Germline CDR1 LGHDT, CDR2 YNNKEL (reference sequence). Trimming shortened V by 4 bases and J by 4 bases, and 17 bases separated the two germline ends. In nucleotides, the CDR3 is TGTGCCAGCAGCCCGAGAAAGCCTTCAGTTTACAATGAGCAGTTCTTC. It translates to CASSPRKPSVYNEQFF.

The rearrangement uses TRBV7-2 and TRBJ2-3; D call uncertain. The ends were cut back, 3 bases at V and 0 bases at J, with 13 bases in the middle. The CDR3 loop spans 16 amino acids. Germline V gene sequence: CDR1 SGHTA, CDR2 FQGNSA. In nucleotides, the CDR3 is TGTGCCAGCAGCTTCACTGGCTTCTCTAGCACAGATACGCAGTATTTT. Protein product: CASSFTGFSSTDTQYF.

In this sample, this clonotype turned up a few times. The chain combines TRBV5-5 with TRBJ1-6; D call uncertain. CDR1 is SGHKS, CDR2 YYEKEE, per germline (reference sequence). The V gene lost 2 bases and the J gene lost 9 bases, with 18 bases spanning the gap. The CDR3 spans 16 residues. DNA of the CDR3: TGTGCCAGCAGCTTTCCGGGCGCGGAGTCCGGTTCACCCCTCCACTTT. Translated, it gives CASSFPGAESGSPLHF.

The chain recombines TRBV6-1 with TRBJ2-4; TRBD2 might be the D (5 bases). The CDR3 extends over 14 amino acids. Germline assignment: CDR1 MNHNS and CDR2 SASEGT. Trimming removed 6 bases at V and 0 bases at J, with 9 bases between. CDR3 loop: CASRSGIAKNIQYF. The DNA for the CDR3 is TGTGCCAGCAGGTCCGGGATAGCCAAAAACATTCAGTACTTC.

This clonotype was seen only a few times. The genes are TRBV12-3 or TRBV12-4 and TRBJ2-7; TRBD1 might be the D (6 bases). Trimming removed 2 bases at V and 6 bases at J, with 20 bases between. The CDR3 is made up of 16 amino acids. The CDR3 bases are TGTGCCAGCAGTTTATGGTCGACAGGCGCCCGTTTCGAGCAGTACTTC. It encodes CASSLWSTGARFEQYF.

This chain uses TRBV29-1 with TRBJ2-3; D is undetermined. V shed 5 bases and J shed 6 bases, with 9 bases lying between them. Germline V gene sequence: CDR1 SQVTM, CDR2 ANQGSEA. CDR3 length: 11 residues. CDR3: CSVIGPDTQYF. In nucleotides, the CDR3 is TGCAGCGTTATCGGCCCGGATACGCAGTATTTT.

CDR3 amino acids: CSASLRGTLEDTQYF. For the CDR3, the DNA is TGCAGTGCTAGCTTAAGGGGGACCCTTGAAGATACGCAGTATTTT. The chain has TRBV20-1 and TRBJ2-3; tentative D call: TRBD1 (6 bases). The CDR3 consists of 15 residues. Trimming took 3 bases from V and 5 from J, leaving 18 bases between them. Germline values: CDR1 DFQATT, CDR2 SNEGSKA (reference sequence).

This clonotype was detected only a few times. The chain joins TRBV20-1 to TRBJ2-5; 12 positions match TRBD2. Germline V gene sequence: CDR1 DFQATT, CDR2 SNEGSKA (reference sequence). This CDR3 has 15 amino acids. With V trimmed by 4 bases and J by 5 bases, 8 bases remained unmatched. CDR3 nucleotide sequence: TGCAGTGCTAAGACTAGCGGGAGACATGGGGAGACCCAGTACTTC. It specifies CSAKTSGRHGETQYF.

The CDR3: CASSLARFGQNTEAFF. For the CDR3, the DNA is TGCGCCAGCAGCTTGGCGCGGTTTGGCCAGAACACTGAAGCTTTCTTT. The chain combines TRBV5-1 with TRBJ1-1; D call uncertain. The V end lost 0 bases, the J end lost 1 base, and 13 bases lay between the germline ends. The germline V gene encodes CDR1 SGHRS and CDR2 YFSETQ. The CDR3 sequence is 16 residues long. Combining the CDR3 with reference TRBV5-1 and TRBJ1-1 gives the whole variable domain KAGVTQTPRYLIKTRGQQVTLSCSPISGHRSVSWYQQTPGQGLQFLFEYFSETQRNKGNFPGRFSGRQFSNSRSEMNVSTLELGDSALYLCASSLARFGQNTEAFFGQGTRLTVV.

The rearrangement uses TRBV6-5 and TRBJ2-3; D is perhaps TRBD2 (6 bases). CDR3 length: 11 amino acids. V was clipped by 6 bases and J by 6 bases, with 7 bases between them. Germline loops: CDR1 MNHEY, CDR2 SVGAGI. The DNA for the CDR3 is TGTGCCAGCAGGGGGAGGGATACGCAGTATTTT. Its translation is CASRGRDTQYF.

This chain connects TRBV29-1 to TRBJ2-1, with D unresolved. This CDR3 comprises 13 residues. Germline lookup yields CDR1 SQVTM and CDR2 ANQGSEA. The V gene lost 4 bases and the J gene lost 0 bases, with 7 bases spanning the gap. The CDR3, as DNA: TGCAGCGTTGTGTCCTACTCCTACAATGAGCAGTTCTTC. It encodes CSVVSYSYNEQFF.

This clonotype was seen only a few times. The chain couples TRBV7-9 to TRBJ2-2; D is perhaps TRBD1 (5 bases). The CDR3 covers 14 residues. Trimming took 0 bases from V and 7 from J, leaving 9 bases between them. Germline values: CDR1 SEHNR, CDR2 FQNEAQ (reference sequence). The CDR3 region is CASSLAGEHGELFF. DNA of the CDR3: TGTGCCAGCAGCTTAGCAGGGGAACACGGGGAGCTGTTTTTT. Drawing the rest from reference TRBV7-9 and TRBJ2-2, the complete variable domain is DTGVSQNPRHKITKRGQNVTFRCDPISEHNRLYWYRQTLGQGPEFLTYFQNEAQLEKSRLLSDRFSAERPKGSFSTLEIQRTEQGDSAMYLCASSLAGEHGELFFGEGSRLTVL.